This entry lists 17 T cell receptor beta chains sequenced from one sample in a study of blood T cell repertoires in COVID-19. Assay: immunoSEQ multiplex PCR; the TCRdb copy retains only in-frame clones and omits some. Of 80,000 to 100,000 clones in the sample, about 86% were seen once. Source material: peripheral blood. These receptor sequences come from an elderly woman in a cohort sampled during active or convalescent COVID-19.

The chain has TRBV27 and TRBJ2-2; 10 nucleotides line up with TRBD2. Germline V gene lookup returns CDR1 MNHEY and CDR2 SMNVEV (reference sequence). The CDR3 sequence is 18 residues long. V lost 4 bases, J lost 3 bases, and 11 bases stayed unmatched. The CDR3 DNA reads TGTGCCAGCAGTTCTCCATCTACTAGCGGGACCTACACCGGGGAGCTGTTTTTT. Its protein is CASSSPSTSGTYTGELFF.

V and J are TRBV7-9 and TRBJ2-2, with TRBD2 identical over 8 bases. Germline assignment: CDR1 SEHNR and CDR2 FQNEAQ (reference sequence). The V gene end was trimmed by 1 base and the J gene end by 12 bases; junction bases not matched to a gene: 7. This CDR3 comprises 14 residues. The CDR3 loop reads CASSLGTSNRKLFF. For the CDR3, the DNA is TGTGCCAGCAGCTTAGGGACTAGCAACCGGAAGCTGTTTTTT. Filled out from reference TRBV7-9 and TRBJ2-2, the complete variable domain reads DTGVSQNPRHKITKRGQNVTFRCDPISEHNRLYWYRQTLGQGPEFLTYFQNEAQLEKSRLLSDRFSAERPKGSFSTLEIQRTEQGDSAMYLCASSLGTSNRKLFFGEGSRLTVL.

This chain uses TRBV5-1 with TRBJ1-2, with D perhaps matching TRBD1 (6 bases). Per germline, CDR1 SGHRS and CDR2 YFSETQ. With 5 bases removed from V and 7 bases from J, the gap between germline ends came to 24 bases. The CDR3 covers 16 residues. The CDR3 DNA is TGCGCCAGCAGATTTCTTCAAACAGGGACATTTGCTGGCTACACCTTC. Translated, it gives CASRFLQTGTFAGYTF. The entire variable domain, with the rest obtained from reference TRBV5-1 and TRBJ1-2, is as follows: KAGVTQTPRYLIKTRGQQVTLSCSPISGHRSVSWYQQTPGQGLQFLFEYFSETQRNKGNFPGRFSGRQFSNSRSEMNVSTLELGDSALYLCASRFLQTGTFAGYTFGSGTRLTVV.

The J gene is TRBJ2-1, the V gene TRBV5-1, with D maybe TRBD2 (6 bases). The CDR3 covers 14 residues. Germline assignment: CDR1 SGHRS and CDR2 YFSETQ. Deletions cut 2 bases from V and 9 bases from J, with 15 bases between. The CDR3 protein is CASSFGAMGGEQFF. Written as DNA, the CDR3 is TGCGCCAGCAGCTTTGGGGCCATGGGGGGTGAGCAGTTCTTC.

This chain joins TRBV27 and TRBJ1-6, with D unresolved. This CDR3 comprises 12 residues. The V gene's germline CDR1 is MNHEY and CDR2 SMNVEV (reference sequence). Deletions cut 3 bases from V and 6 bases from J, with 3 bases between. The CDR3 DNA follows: TGTGCCAGCAGTTTCCTTAATTCACCCCTCCACTTT. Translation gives CASSFLNSPLHF.

The CDR3 DNA follows: TGTGCCAGCAGCTCCGGTTTGGTAGCCGGAGGTATGAATGAGCAGTTCTTC. Translated, it gives CASSSGLVAGGMNEQFF. The chain combines TRBV11-2 with TRBJ2-1, with D maybe TRBD2 (5 bases). V was clipped by 4 bases and J by 7 bases, with 23 bases between them. The CDR3 has 17 amino acids. CDR1 is SGHAT, CDR2 FQNNGV, per germline.

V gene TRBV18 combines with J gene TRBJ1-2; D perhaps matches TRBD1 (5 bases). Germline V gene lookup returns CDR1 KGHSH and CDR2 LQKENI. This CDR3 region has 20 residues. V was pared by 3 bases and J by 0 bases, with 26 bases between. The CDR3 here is CASSPPNSRGGLSANYGYTF. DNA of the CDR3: TGTGCCAGCTCACCGCCGAACAGCCGGGGGGGACTATCAGCTAACTATGGCTACACCTTC.

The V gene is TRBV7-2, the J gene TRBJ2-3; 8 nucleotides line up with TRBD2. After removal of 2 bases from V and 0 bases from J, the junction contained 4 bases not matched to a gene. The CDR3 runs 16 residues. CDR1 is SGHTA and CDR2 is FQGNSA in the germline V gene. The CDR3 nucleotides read TGTGCCAGCAGCTTATCTAGCGGGCCTAGCACAGATACGCAGTATTTT. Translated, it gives CASSLSSGPSTDTQYF. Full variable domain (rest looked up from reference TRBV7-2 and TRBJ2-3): GAGVSQSPSNKVTEKGKDVELRCDPISGHTALYWYRQSLGQGLEFLIYFQGNSAPDKSGLPSDRFSAERTGGSVSTLTIQRTQQEDSAVYLCASSLSSGPSTDTQYFGPGTRLTVL.

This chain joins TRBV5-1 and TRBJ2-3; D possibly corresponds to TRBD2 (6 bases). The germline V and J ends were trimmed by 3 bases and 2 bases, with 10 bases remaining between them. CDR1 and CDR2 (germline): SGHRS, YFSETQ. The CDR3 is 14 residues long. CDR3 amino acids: CASSSRDFTDTQYF. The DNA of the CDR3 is TGCGCCAGCAGCTCCCGGGACTTCACAGATACGCAGTATTTT.

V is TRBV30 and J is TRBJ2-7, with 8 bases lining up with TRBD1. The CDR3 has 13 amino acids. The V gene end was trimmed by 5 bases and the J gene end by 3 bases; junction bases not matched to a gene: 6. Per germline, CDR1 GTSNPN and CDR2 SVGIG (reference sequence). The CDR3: CAWSRDRIYEQYF. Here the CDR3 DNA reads TGTGCCTGGTCGCGGGACAGGATCTACGAGCAGTACTTC.

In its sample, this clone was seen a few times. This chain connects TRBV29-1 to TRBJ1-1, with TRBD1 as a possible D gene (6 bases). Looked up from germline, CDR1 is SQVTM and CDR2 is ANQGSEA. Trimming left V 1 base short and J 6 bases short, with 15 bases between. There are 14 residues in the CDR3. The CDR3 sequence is CSVEGQDRTPEAFF. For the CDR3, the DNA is TGCAGCGTTGAAGGTCAGGACAGAACCCCTGAAGCTTTCTTT.

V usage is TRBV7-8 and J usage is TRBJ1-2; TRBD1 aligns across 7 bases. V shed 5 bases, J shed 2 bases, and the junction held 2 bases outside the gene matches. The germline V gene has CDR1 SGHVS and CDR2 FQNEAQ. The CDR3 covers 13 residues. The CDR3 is CASSRDRNYGYTF. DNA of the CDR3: TGTGCCAGCAGCCGGGACAGAAACTATGGCTACACCTTC.

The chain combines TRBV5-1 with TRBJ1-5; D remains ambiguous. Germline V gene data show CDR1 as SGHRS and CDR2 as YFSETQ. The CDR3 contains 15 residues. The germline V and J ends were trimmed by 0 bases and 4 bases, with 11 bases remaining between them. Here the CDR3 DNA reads TGCGCCAGCAGCTTGGACTCGGCAGGAAATCAGCCCCAGCATTTT. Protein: CASSLDSAGNQPQHF.

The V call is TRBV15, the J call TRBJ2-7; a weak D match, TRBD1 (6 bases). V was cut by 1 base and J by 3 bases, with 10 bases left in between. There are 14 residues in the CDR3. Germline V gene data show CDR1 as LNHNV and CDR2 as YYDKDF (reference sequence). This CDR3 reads CATSRGQVLYEQYF. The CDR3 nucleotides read TGTGCCACCAGCAGAGGACAGGTTCTCTACGAGCAGTACTTC.

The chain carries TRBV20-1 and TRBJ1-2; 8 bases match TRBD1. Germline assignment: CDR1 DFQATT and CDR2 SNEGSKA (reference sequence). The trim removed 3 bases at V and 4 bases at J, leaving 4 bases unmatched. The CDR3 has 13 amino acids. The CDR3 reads CSASPQGAYGYTF. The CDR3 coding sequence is TGCAGTGCTAGTCCCCAGGGGGCCTATGGCTACACCTTC.

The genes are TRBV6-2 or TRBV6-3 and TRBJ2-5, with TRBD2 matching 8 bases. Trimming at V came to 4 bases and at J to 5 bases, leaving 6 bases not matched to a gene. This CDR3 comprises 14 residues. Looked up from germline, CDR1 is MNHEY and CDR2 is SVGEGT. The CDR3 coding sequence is TGTGCCAGCAGTTCCGGACTAGCTAGCGAGACCCAGTACTTC. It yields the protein CASSSGLASETQYF.

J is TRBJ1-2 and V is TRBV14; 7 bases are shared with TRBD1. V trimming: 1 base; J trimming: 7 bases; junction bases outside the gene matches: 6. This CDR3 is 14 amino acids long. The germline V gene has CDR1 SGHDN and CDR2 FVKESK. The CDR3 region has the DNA TGTGCCAGCAGCCAAGGTGGGACAGAAGGTGGCTACACCTTC. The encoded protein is CASSQGGTEGGYTF.